This T cell receptor beta chain was found in a study of long-term antiretroviral therapy in people with HIV. All donors provided no fewer than one pre-ART and no fewer than two post-ART PBMC samples. Survey-level resolution applied to immunoSEQ assay v3.0. Here immunoSEQ multiplex PCR was the method, and the copy in TCRdb shows in-frame clones only, minus some. The sample lists fewer than 25,000 clones, roughly 85% seen once, with 7.5% to 10% in the top ten. The source of this sequence is a man between 50 and 59 years old with HIV. Material: unsorted PBMCs, obtained at the start of antiretroviral therapy.

In DNA, the CDR3 is TGTGCCAGCAGAAGGACAGGGGGCGACGGGGAGCTGTTTTTT. This gives the protein CASRRTGGDGELFF. The chain joins TRBV2 to TRBJ2-2, with 11 bases lining up with TRBD1. Per the germline V gene, CDR1 is SNHLY and CDR2 is FYNNEI. J was trimmed by 7 bases and V by 6 bases; bases with no gene match: 4. The CDR3 contains 14 residues. The variable domain in full, completed from reference TRBV2 and TRBJ2-2, reads EPEVTQTPSHQVTQMGQEVILRCVPISNHLYFYWYRQILGQKVEFLVSFYNNEISEKSEIFDDQFSVERPDGSNFTLKIRSTKLEDSAMYFCASRRTGGDGELFFGEGSRLTVL.